This T cell receptor beta chain is from a study of OX40 agonist ivuxolimab in advanced cancers. Study-wide results and limits: Expanded clones belonging to CD8+ T cells outnumbered, on average, those of CD4+.

Germline CDR1 and CDR2: LNHDA and SQIVND (reference sequence). The CDR3 spans 17 residues. The J segment lost 7 bases and the V segment lost 5 bases, leaving 13 bases of the junction unmatched. About this clone itself: As yet, its antigen is unknown.

The protocol was immunoSEQ multiplex PCR, while the TCRdb copy is restricted to in-frame clones and leaves out a portion. Of 35,000 to 40,000 clones in the sample, around nine tenths were seen once. The origin of this receptor is an adult with an advanced solid tumor such as melanoma, head and neck, liver or kidney cancer. The sequencing used CD4+ or CD8+ T cells sorted from blood, collected in a trial of the OX40 agonist ivuxolimab. The chain employs TRBV19 and TRBJ2-5, with 13 bases matching TRBD2. Written as DNA, the CDR3 is TGTGCCAGTAGTGCCACTAGCGGGAGGGCCCTCGGTGGGACCCAGTACTTC. This sequence encodes CASSATSGRALGGTQYF.